A single sample gave rise to the 25 T cell receptor beta chains below, sequenced in a study of blood T cell repertoires in COVID-19. Libraries were prepared by immunoSEQ multiplex PCR; TCRdb keeps only in-frame clonotypes and omits some of them. This repertoire shows a few hundred thousand clones, 80% found once; its top ten account for nearly 7.5%. The specimen sequenced was PBMCs or T cells enriched from blood (not recorded which). The receptors come from a middle-aged woman with acute COVID-19.

CDR3 DNA: TGTGCCAGCAGTGAGTTAGTGGTCGGGGAGCTGTTTTTT. Its protein is CASSELVVGELFF. The chain combines TRBV2 with TRBJ2-2; no firm D call. The germline V gene has CDR1 SNHLY and CDR2 FYNNEI. There are 13 residues in the CDR3. Trimming stripped 3 bases from V and 7 bases from J, with 9 bases between.

This clone has a handful of counts. CDR3 nucleotide sequence: TGTGCCAGCAGCTTTGGGACTGTCGAAAAACTGTTTTTT. Residues: CASSFGTVEKLFF. This chain connects TRBV7-2 to TRBJ1-4, with a tentative D call TRBD1 (5 bases). The CDR3 runs to 13 residues. V was trimmed by 3 bases and J by 8 bases, leaving 10 bases between them. CDR1 SGHTA and CDR2 FQGNSA come from the germline V gene.

This clone has only a few counts. The chain joins TRBV14 to TRBJ2-3, with a possible D match to TRBD1 (6 bases). Looked up from germline, CDR1 is SGHDN and CDR2 is FVKESK. Trimming stripped 3 bases from V and 4 bases from J, with 11 bases between. CDR3 length: 14 amino acids. For the CDR3, the DNA is TGTGCCAGCAGCCAGTCCCCAGGGGCAGATACGCAGTATTTT. It codes for CASSQSPGADTQYF.

In this sample, this clone turned up once. The chain combines TRBV24-1 with TRBJ1-3; 8 positions match TRBD1. CDR1 KGHDR and CDR2 SFDVKD come from the germline V gene. This CDR3 region has 17 residues. The trim removed 9 bases at V and 0 bases at J, leaving 12 bases unmatched. The CDR3 DNA sequence: TGTGCCACCCCGGACAGGGAGGTTCCCTGCTCTGGAAACACCATATATTTT. This gives the protein CATPDREVPCSGNTIYF.

The table lists this clone with a count of one. This chain joins TRBV19 and TRBJ2-1; 9 bases match TRBD2. This CDR3 contains 15 residues. Unmatched junction bases numbered 8, after V lost 7 bases and J lost 4 bases. Germline CDR1 and CDR2: LNHDA and SQIVND (reference sequence). CDR3 nucleotides: TGTGCCAGTACCGCGGGGGGGGATAATTACAATGAGCAGTTCTTC. Its translation is CASTAGGDNYNEQFF.

This clone was seen only a few times. V usage is TRBV4-2 and J usage is TRBJ1-2; 7 bases align to TRBD1. V lost 0 bases, J lost 5 bases, and 9 bases stayed unmatched. CDR3 size: 16 residues. CDR1 and CDR2 from the germline V gene are LGHNA and YNFKEQ. The CDR3 sequence is CASSQDDRQGVYGYTF. Written as DNA, the CDR3 is TGTGCCAGCAGCCAAGACGACAGGCAGGGGGTTTATGGCTACACCTTC.

The chain carries TRBV7-2 and TRBJ2-2, with D perhaps TRBD2 (5 bases). Germline loops: CDR1 SGHTA, CDR2 FQGNSA. V was trimmed by 1 base and J by 5 bases, leaving 11 bases between them. The CDR3 extends over 15 amino acids. This CDR3 reads CASSLEGVGTGELFF. As DNA, the CDR3 is TGTGCCAGCAGCTTAGAGGGAGTTGGTACCGGGGAGCTGTTTTTT.

This clone was seen more than once but under ten times. This chain joins TRBV4-3 and TRBJ2-7; D may be TRBD1 (5 bases). Trimming pared 0 bases from V and 3 bases from J, leaving 9 bases between. This CDR3 is built from 14 residues. CDR1 and CDR2 (germline): LGHNA, YSLEER. The CDR3 loop reads CASSQEVRVYEQYF. CDR3 nucleotide sequence: TGCGCCAGCAGCCAAGAGGTCAGGGTCTACGAGCAGTACTTC.

The chain is built from TRBV19 and TRBJ2-5; 8 bases match TRBD1. The CDR3 spans 14 residues. J lost 4 bases, V lost 2 bases, and 3 bases had no gene match. CDR1 is LNHDA, CDR2 SQIVND, per germline (reference sequence). The CDR3 here is CASSIPTGAETQYF. The CDR3 nucleotides read TGTGCCAGTAGTATACCGACAGGGGCAGAGACCCAGTACTTC.

The chain joins TRBV5-8 to TRBJ2-4; TRBD2 aligns across 8 bases. Unmatched junction bases numbered 5, after V lost 0 bases and J lost 0 bases. Germline V gene sequence: CDR1 SGHTS, CDR2 YDEGEE. The CDR3 runs 17 residues. The CDR3 sequence is CASSLVSGIRAKNIQYF. CDR3 coding DNA: TGTGCCAGCAGCTTGGTTAGCGGGATAAGAGCCAAAAACATTCAGTACTTC.

The chain employs TRBV6-5 and TRBJ1-1, with a weak D call TRBD1 (6 bases). V lost 6 bases to trimming and J lost 0 bases, with 14 bases between them. The CDR3 sequence is 15 residues long. Looked up from germline, CDR1 is MNHEY and CDR2 is SVGAGI. CDR3 nucleotide sequence: TGTGCCAGCAGCAAGAGGACAGTTATGAACACTGAAGCTTTCTTT. It yields the protein CASSKRTVMNTEAFF.

The chain couples TRBV6-5 to TRBJ1-1, with D unresolved. CDR3 length: 12 amino acids. Trimming removed 5 bases at V and 2 bases at J, with 6 bases between. CDR1 is MNHEY and CDR2 is SVGAGI in the germline V gene. This chain's CDR3 is CASSRSNTEAFF. For the CDR3, the DNA is TGTGCCAGCAGTCGGAGTAACACTGAAGCTTTCTTT.

The J gene is TRBJ1-2, the V gene TRBV7-2; no firm D call. V lost 3 bases, J lost 8 bases, and 13 bases lay in between. This CDR3 has 13 amino acids. CDR1 is SGHTA, CDR2 FQGNSA, per germline. As DNA, the CDR3 is TGTGCCAGCAGCTTGACTATTTCGAAGGGCTACACCTTC. Its protein is CASSLTISKGYTF.

This sequence joins TRBV7-8 and TRBJ2-7; tentative D call: TRBD1 (5 bases). CDR3 length: 16 amino acids. The germline CDR1 and CDR2 sequences are SGHVS and FQNEAQ. Trimming removed 5 bases at V and 2 bases at J, with 19 bases between. CDR3 protein: CASSPQRQGWPYEQYF. The CDR3 DNA follows: TGTGCCAGCAGCCCTCAACGGCAGGGCTGGCCCTACGAGCAGTACTTC. The full variable domain, with the rest looked up from reference TRBV7-8 and TRBJ2-7, is GAGVSQSPRYKVAKRGQDVALRCDPISGHVSLFWYQQALGQGPEFLTYFQNEAQLDKSGLPSDRFFAERPEGSVSTLKIQRTQQEDSAVYLCASSPQRQGWPYEQYFGPGTRLTVT.

The J gene is TRBJ2-5, the V gene TRBV4-1, with TRBD1 matching over 7 bases. Per the germline V gene, CDR1 is MGHRA and CDR2 is YSYEKL. J lost 3 bases, V lost 3 bases, and 7 bases had no gene match. The CDR3 sequence is 15 residues long. Written as DNA, the CDR3 is TGCGCCAGCAGCCACGGGGACAGACGAGAAGAGACCCAGTACTTC. Amino acid sequence: CASSHGDRREETQYF.

The chain combines TRBV29-1 with TRBJ1-2; tentative D call: TRBD1 (5 bases). V lost 6 bases and J 0 bases, leaving 17 bases between the germline ends. This CDR3 region has 15 residues. Looked up from germline, CDR1 is SQVTM and CDR2 is ANQGSEA. The CDR3 loop is CSVPRWGGSNYGYTF. The CDR3 region has the DNA TGCAGCGTCCCCCGGTGGGGGGGATCTAACTATGGCTACACCTTC.

The chain links TRBV7-2 to TRBJ2-5; 9 positions match TRBD1. J was trimmed by 2 bases and V by 6 bases; bases with no gene match: 4. Germline V lookup: CDR1 SGHTA, CDR2 FQGNSA. CDR3 length: 14 residues. This chain's CDR3 is CASRRDRVQETQYF. DNA for the CDR3: TGTGCCAGCAGACGGGACAGGGTACAAGAGACCCAGTACTTC.

The CDR3 loop is CASSFAAGELFF. The CDR3 nucleotides are TGTGCCAGCAGCTTCGCGGCGGGGGAGCTGTTTTTT. The genes are TRBV7-8 and TRBJ2-2; D is undetermined. CDR1 is SGHVS, CDR2 FQNEAQ, per germline. The V and J ends lost 3 bases and 8 bases respectively, with 7 bases between them. This CDR3 is 12 amino acids long.

The chain uses TRBV5-4 and TRBJ2-7; 9 bases agree with TRBD1. The CDR3 is made up of 14 amino acids. From germline, CDR1 is SGHNT and CDR2 YYREEE (reference sequence). V trimming: 0 bases; J trimming: 3 bases; junction bases outside the gene matches: 1. The DNA for the CDR3 is TGTGCCAGCAGCTTGGGGACAGGGGTCTACGAGCAGTACTTC. The encoded protein is CASSLGTGVYEQYF.

The chain carries TRBV4-3 and TRBJ2-1, with D perhaps matching TRBD2 (7 bases). The ends were cut back, 1 base at V and 0 bases at J, with 19 bases in the middle. CDR1 and CDR2 (germline): LGHNA, YSLEER. The CDR3 totals 19 residues. This CDR3 is CASSQAAHGGLRSYNEQFF. DNA for the CDR3: TGCGCCAGCAGCCAAGCAGCCCACGGGGGGCTCCGCTCCTACAATGAGCAGTTCTTC.

The rearrangement uses TRBV10-3 and TRBJ2-5; 9 nucleotides line up with TRBD2. V gave up 7 bases and J gave up 2 bases; unmatched junction bases: 8. Per germline, CDR1 ENHRY and CDR2 SYGVKD. The CDR3 covers 15 residues. The CDR3 loop is CAIKGGLAGQETQYF. The CDR3 DNA sequence: TGTGCCATCAAGGGTGGGCTAGCGGGGCAAGAGACCCAGTACTTC.

CDR3 DNA sequence: TGTGCCAGCAGTTCCGGACAGAGCGGGGAGCTGTTTTTT. Protein product: CASSSGQSGELFF. This chain uses TRBV6-9 with TRBJ2-2, with a weak D call TRBD1 (6 bases). Trimming removed 4 bases from V and 7 bases from J, with 10 bases in between. CDR3 length: 13 residues. Germline loops: CDR1 MNHGY, CDR2 SVAAGI.

The chain carries TRBV7-9 and TRBJ1-1, with 9 bases aligning to TRBD1. This CDR3 spans 15 amino acids. From germline, CDR1 is SEHNR and CDR2 FQNEAQ (reference sequence). J gave up 1 base and V 5 bases, and 5 bases lay outside the gene matches. In DNA, the CDR3 is TGTGCCAGCAGCACAATGGGACAGGGGAACACTGAAGCTTTCTTT. Protein product: CASSTMGQGNTEAFF.

The chain is built from TRBV4-3 and TRBJ2-1; TRBD2 matches 9 bases. Germline V gene data show CDR1 as LGHNA and CDR2 as YSLEER. V shed 0 bases, J shed 9 bases, and the junction held 6 bases outside the gene matches. This CDR3 contains 15 residues. The CDR3 DNA is TGCGCCAGCAGCCAAGAATGGGGACTAGCTTTTGAGCAGTTCTTC. Protein: CASSQEWGLAFEQFF.

The chain employs TRBV5-4 and TRBJ2-3; tentatively, D is TRBD1 (6 bases). Trimming took off 6 bases at V and 2 bases at J, with 13 bases between the two ends. The germline gives CDR1 SGHNT, CDR2 YYREEE (reference sequence). The length of the CDR3 is 14 residues. In nucleotides, the CDR3 is TGTGCCAGCATTCCGGACAGTTACACAGATACGCAGTATTTT. Translated, it gives CASIPDSYTDTQYF.